This entry describes one TCR beta chain. What it recognizes is unknown. This sample is drawn from a study of shared clonotypes between healthy human individuals. It was CD45RO-negative cells, positively selected for CCR7, that made up naive CD8 cells, with terminally differentiated effector memory CD45RA+ cells excluded. Deep-level running was used for the assay. Clones were sequenced by immunoSEQ multiplex PCR, and TCRdb holds only the in-frame ones, with some missing. The sample shows some 2,000,000 clones, less than 95% of them seen only once. Study-level points and caveats: Generally, naive subsets came out with larger estimated richness than memory subsets. Investigators expected sequencing depth to affect clonotype sharing among donors.

This receptor was obtained from a man in his late teens or twenties in good health. Source material: naive CD8+ T cells sorted from blood.

The CDR3, as DNA: TGTGCCAGCAGCTTCTCGACAGGAGTGAACACTGAAGCTTTCTTT. It yields the protein CASSFSTGVNTEAFF. V gene TRBV7-8 combines with J gene TRBJ1-1, with a possible D match to TRBD1 (6 bases). Germline-derived CDR1 and CDR2 are SGHVS and FQNEAQ. The CDR3 extends over 15 amino acids. V was clipped by 3 bases and J by 0 bases, with 11 bases between them.